Below are 23 T cell receptor beta chains sequenced from a single sample in a study of blood T cell repertoires in COVID-19. Repertoires were generated with immunoSEQ multiplex PCR, while TCRdb's copy carries only in-frame clones and drops some. The sample lists around 100,000 clones, roughly 85% seen once, with around 5.5% in the top ten. The specimen sequenced was peripheral blood. The receptors here all came from a woman aged 55-75 years with COVID-19, enrolled during active disease.

The V and J genes are TRBV6-5 and TRBJ2-1; tentative D call: TRBD1 (6 bases). Germline V gives CDR1 MNHEY, CDR2 SVGAGI. The ends were cut back, 2 bases at V and 4 bases at J, with 9 bases in the middle. This CDR3 is 14 amino acids long. The CDR3 nucleotides are TGTGCCAGCAGTTACGGGGGCCCTTACAATGAGCAGTTCTTC. Its protein product is CASSYGGPYNEQFF.

The chain recombines TRBV9 with TRBJ2-7; 7 nucleotides align to TRBD2. The V and J ends lost 0 bases and 2 bases, in that order; junction bases with no gene match: 5. The CDR3 runs to 15 residues. The germline gives CDR1 SGDLS, CDR2 YYNGEE. The CDR3 DNA reads TGTGCCAGCAGCGTAGCCCCCGGGGGGACCTACGAGCAGTACTTC. Translated, it gives CASSVAPGGTYEQYF. Variable domain in full (rest from reference TRBV9 and TRBJ2-7): DSGVTQTPKHLITATGQRVTLRCSPRSGDLSVYWYQQSLDQGLQFLIQYYNGEERAKGNILERFSAQQFPDLHSELNLSSLELGDSALYFCASSVAPGGTYEQYFGPGTRLTVT.

The chain is built from TRBV7-3 and TRBJ1-1, with a possible D match to TRBD1 (5 bases). The CDR3 extends over 15 amino acids. The germline V and J ends were trimmed by 3 bases and 1 base, with 12 bases remaining between them. Germline CDR1 and CDR2: SGHTA and FQGTGA. The CDR3 protein is CASSFPAGPNTEAFF. The CDR3 coding sequence is TGTGCCAGCAGCTTCCCTGCAGGGCCGAACACTGAAGCTTTCTTT.

V gene TRBV29-1 combines with J gene TRBJ1-1, with 7 positions matching TRBD1. The ends lost 4 bases at V and 8 bases at J; junction bases unmatched: 4. The germline CDR1 and CDR2 sequences are SQVTM and ANQGSEA. The CDR3 loop spans 11 amino acids. CDR3 nucleotides: TGCAGCGTTGTTCGGGACAGCGAAGCTTTCTTT. This codes for CSVVRDSEAFF.

The V gene is TRBV7-8, the J gene TRBJ2-3; 11 nucleotides line up with TRBD1. The CDR3 spans 15 residues. Germline V lookup: CDR1 SGHVS, CDR2 FQNEAQ. The trim removed 5 bases at V and 5 bases at J, leaving 6 bases unmatched. The CDR3 DNA follows: TGTGCCAGCAGCCCAGGGACAGGGGGGGAAGATACGCAGTATTTT. It specifies CASSPGTGGEDTQYF.

V usage is TRBV5-1 and J usage is TRBJ2-3; unclear D gene. The germline V gene has CDR1 SGHRS and CDR2 YFSETQ. V gave up 5 bases and J gave up 2 bases, with 15 bases separating them. The CDR3 runs 15 residues. DNA for the CDR3: TGCGCCAGCAGAGTAACCTTCACTAACACAGATACGCAGTATTTT. Amino acids: CASRVTFTNTDTQYF.

The chain uses TRBV4-3 and TRBJ1-1; D uncertain. Trimming took off 5 bases at V and 4 bases at J, with 14 bases between the two ends. The CDR3 consists of 14 residues. Germline V gene lookup returns CDR1 LGHNA and CDR2 YSLEER. CDR3 region: CASSELRAGTEAFF. The CDR3 nucleotides read TGCGCCAGCAGCGAACTGCGCGCCGGCACTGAAGCTTTCTTT.

The chain is built from TRBV6-2 or TRBV6-3 and TRBJ2-1, with 7 bases matching TRBD2. Germline V gene data show CDR1 as MNHEY and CDR2 as SVGEGT. V shed 0 bases, J shed 4 bases, and the junction held 3 bases outside the gene matches. This CDR3 region has 15 residues. The CDR3: CASSYSMGGYNEQFF. The CDR3 bases are TGTGCCAGCAGTTACTCGATGGGGGGGTACAATGAGCAGTTCTTC.

The chain has TRBV19 and TRBJ2-5, with 7 bases aligning to TRBD1. Germline values: CDR1 LNHDA, CDR2 SQIVND (reference sequence). The CDR3 totals 16 residues. Trimming removed 3 bases from V and 1 base from J; junction bases left unmatched: 8. The CDR3 reads CASSIMMGQLQETQYF. DNA of the CDR3: TGTGCCAGTAGTATTATGATGGGACAGCTCCAAGAGACCCAGTACTTC.

V and J are TRBV9 and TRBJ2-2; 9 bases align to TRBD2. Germline V gives CDR1 SGDLS, CDR2 YYNGEE. The CDR3 has 15 amino acids. Trimming took 0 bases from V and 4 from J; bases not matched to a gene: 1. The CDR3, as DNA: TGTGCCAGCAGCGTAGGCGGGGGGGCCACCGGGGAGCTGTTTTTT. Translating gives CASSVGGGATGELFF.

The rearrangement joins TRBV19 to TRBJ2-7, with TRBD1 matching 7 bases. Germline lookup yields CDR1 LNHDA and CDR2 SQIVND (reference sequence). CDR3 length equals 13 residues. J was trimmed by 3 bases and V by 4 bases; bases with no gene match: 3. CDR3 DNA sequence: TGTGCCAGTAGTACGGGACAGAACTACGAGCAGTACTTC. This codes for CASSTGQNYEQYF.

The rearrangement joins TRBV5-1 to TRBJ2-7; 8 positions agree with TRBD1. Germline-derived CDR1 and CDR2 are SGHRS and YFSETQ. V dropped 0 bases and J dropped 3; count of bases not matched to a gene: 8. The CDR3 loop spans 16 amino acids. Written as DNA, the CDR3 is TGCGCCAGCAGCTTGGATCAGGGGGCTAACGTCTACGAGCAGTACTTC. This gives the protein CASSLDQGANVYEQYF.

The CDR3 spells CASSQDVTSGNTIYF. The CDR3 bases are TGCGCCAGCAGCCAAGATGTGACTTCTGGAAACACCATATATTTT. The chain couples TRBV4-3 to TRBJ1-3, with no clear D. This CDR3 contains 15 residues. Germline V gene lookup returns CDR1 LGHNA and CDR2 YSLEER. Trimming stripped 0 bases from V and 1 base from J, with 7 bases between.

This clone was found a few times. One end of the junction does not line up with germline, which may come from a read error. The chain recombines TRBV7-6 with TRBJ1-2; 9 bases line up with TRBD1. This CDR3 contains 13 residues. Germline V gene lookup returns CDR1 SGHVS and CDR2 FNYEAQ. The CDR3 reads CASSLDTGQGLAF. The CDR3 DNA reads TGTGCCAGCAGCTTAGACACGGGACAGGGCTTGGCCTTC.

This rearrangement joins TRBV30 to TRBJ1-2; 7 bases agree with TRBD1. The germline V gene has CDR1 GTSNPN and CDR2 SVGIG (reference sequence). Unmatched junction bases numbered 7, after V lost 4 bases and J lost 2 bases. The CDR3 totals 14 residues. This CDR3 is CAWTAATGNYGYTF. CDR3 DNA: TGTGCCTGGACGGCGGCGACAGGGAACTATGGCTACACCTTC.

This clone was recorded a few times. The chain joins TRBV5-5 to TRBJ1-1; the D is unclear. Trimming took off 1 base at V and 4 bases at J, with 5 bases between the two ends. The length of the CDR3 is 12 residues. From germline, CDR1 is SGHKS and CDR2 YYEKEE (reference sequence). CDR3 in amino acids: CASSLQVTEAFF. CDR3 nucleotides: TGTGCCAGCAGCTTGCAGGTCACTGAAGCTTTCTTT.

The CDR3 region is CASSQGRGQKLEAFF. The CDR3, as DNA: TGTGCCAGCAGCCAGGGCAGGGGACAGAAACTTGAAGCTTTCTTT. V usage is TRBV4-2 and J usage is TRBJ1-1, with 7 bases lining up with TRBD1. Germline-derived CDR1 and CDR2 are LGHNA and YNFKEQ. Trimming at V came to 3 bases and at J to 7 bases, leaving 11 bases not matched to a gene. The CDR3 sequence is 15 residues long.

The chain joins TRBV6-2 or TRBV6-3 to TRBJ1-1, with 7 bases matching TRBD1. The ends lost 5 bases at V and 0 bases at J; junction bases unmatched: 6. The CDR3 totals 15 residues. Germline V gene lookup returns CDR1 MNHEY and CDR2 SVGEGT. CDR3: CASSTWTGLNTEAFF. CDR3 nucleotides: TGTGCCAGCAGTACCTGGACAGGTTTGAACACTGAAGCTTTCTTT.

This clone was observed a handful of times. The rearrangement joins TRBV2 to TRBJ1-6, with 7 bases matching TRBD1. The junction had 4 bases not matched to a gene; V was cut back by 2 bases and J by 6 bases. This CDR3 region has 15 residues. Germline V gene data show CDR1 as SNHLY and CDR2 as FYNNEI. In DNA, the CDR3 is TGTGCCAGCAGTGAATCGGGACAGCTTAATTCACCCCTCCACTTT. Translation: CASSESGQLNSPLHF.

The chain uses TRBV29-1 and TRBJ1-2; D uncertain. The CDR3 is 13 amino acids. Germline CDR1 SQVTM, CDR2 ANQGSEA. Trimming removed 3 bases from V and 4 bases from J, with 12 bases in between. The CDR3 nucleotides are TGCAGCGTTGAGGCCCGGGGAGCCTATGGCTACACCTTC. This encodes CSVEARGAYGYTF.

CDR3 coding DNA: TGTGCCAGTCGGGGACTGGCGGTTAGGGAGCAGTTCTTC. Translation: CASRGLAVREQFF. The genes are TRBV2 and TRBJ2-1; TRBD2 might be the D (6 bases). This CDR3 region has 13 residues. Germline lookup yields CDR1 SNHLY and CDR2 FYNNEI. Trimming took 9 bases from V and 10 from J, leaving 19 bases between them.

The chain carries TRBV30 and TRBJ1-1, with D perhaps matching TRBD1 (6 bases). The CDR3 has 18 amino acids. CDR1 is GTSNPN, CDR2 SVGIG, per germline (reference sequence). V lost 0 bases and J 1 base, leaving 21 bases between the germline ends. The CDR3 sequence is CAWSVRQNPPRGNTEAFF. Written as DNA, the CDR3 is TGTGCCTGGAGTGTAAGGCAGAACCCACCCAGGGGGAACACTGAAGCTTTCTTT.

The chain recombines TRBV28 with TRBJ1-1; TRBD1 agrees at 10 bases. The V gene end was trimmed by 3 bases and the J gene end by 4 bases; junction bases not matched to a gene: 8. Germline lookup yields CDR1 MDHEN and CDR2 SYDVKM. The CDR3 extends over 16 amino acids. As DNA, the CDR3 is TGTGCCAGCAGTTTGGATTTGGGACAGGGGAGCACTGAAGCTTTCTTT. Protein sequence: CASSLDLGQGSTEAFF.